Given below is one TCR beta chain in context. The antigen is undetermined. The CDR3 covers 14 residues. From germline, CDR1 is GTSNPN and CDR2 SVGIG (reference sequence). The germline V and J ends were trimmed by 0 bases and 5 bases, with 13 bases remaining between them. The sample comes from a study of shared clonotypes between healthy human individuals. The protocol was immunoSEQ multiplex PCR, while the TCRdb copy is restricted to in-frame clones and leaves out a portion. The data show around 530,000 clones, 70% to 80% seen once. Recent vaccinations or acute infections were absent in the healthy HIV-negative adult donors. Findings of the study overall: Donor scarcity curtailed the genetic and exposure-history diversity represented herein. Clonotype sharing among donors, it was expected, would be affected by sequencing depth.

The material sequenced was PBMCs. This TCR derives from a woman aged 40 to 55 in good health. Some clones in this sample may be carry-over from other donors' samples. The rearrangement links TRBV30 to TRBJ1-1, with a tentative D call TRBD1 (5 bases). CDR3 DNA sequence: TGTGCCTGGAGTGTCGGGGGGACGGGGACTGAAGCTTTCTTT. Protein: CAWSVGGTGTEAFF.